This T cell receptor beta chain was identified in a study of T cell repertoires in cytomegalovirus infection. From the reads, TCRdb called clonotypes with MiXCR, one entry per CDR3 protein. The data hold about 900,000 distinct CDR3 sequences, with less than 40% observed a single time. There are a few counts of this clonotype. Antigen unknown. The CDR3 spans 16 residues. Trimming shortened V by 3 bases and J by 1 base, and 16 bases separated the two germline ends. CDR1 is MGHRA, CDR2 YSYEKL, per germline. The chain joins TRBV4-1 to TRBJ2-7, with D hard to call. This clonotype originated in a human donor in good health (CMV status not recorded). Some clones in this sample may be carry-over from other donors' samples. Material: cultured CD8+ T cells from PBMCs, obtained from culture after CMV antigen stimulation. The CDR3 DNA follows: TGCGCCAGCAGCCACCCCCAGAGGCAGCAGTCCTACGAGCAGTACTTC. This translates into CASSHPQRQQSYEQYF.